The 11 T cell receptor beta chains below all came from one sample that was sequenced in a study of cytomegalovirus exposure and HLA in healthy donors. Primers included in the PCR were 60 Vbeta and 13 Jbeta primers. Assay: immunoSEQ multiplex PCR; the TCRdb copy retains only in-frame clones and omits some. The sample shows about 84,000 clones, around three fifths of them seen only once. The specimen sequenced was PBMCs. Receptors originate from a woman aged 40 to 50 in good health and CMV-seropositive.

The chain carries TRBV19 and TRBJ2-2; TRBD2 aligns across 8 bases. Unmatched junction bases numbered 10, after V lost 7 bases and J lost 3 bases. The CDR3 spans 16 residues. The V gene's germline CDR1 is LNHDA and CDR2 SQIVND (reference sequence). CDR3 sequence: CASTSGPGGDTGELFF. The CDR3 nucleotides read TGTGCCAGTACATCGGGACCGGGAGGGGACACCGGGGAGCTGTTTTTT. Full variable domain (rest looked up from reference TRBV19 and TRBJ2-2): DGGITQSPKYLFRKEGQNVTLSCEQNLNHDAMYWYRQDPGQGLRLIYYSQIVNDFQKGDIAEGYSVSREKKESFPLTVTSAQKNPTAFYLCASTSGPGGDTGELFFGEGSRLTVL.

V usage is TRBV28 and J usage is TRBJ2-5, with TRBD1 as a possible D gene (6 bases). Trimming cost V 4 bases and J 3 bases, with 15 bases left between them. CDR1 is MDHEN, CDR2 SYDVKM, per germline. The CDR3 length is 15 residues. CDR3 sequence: CASSSTGLREETQYF. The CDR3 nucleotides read TGTGCCAGCAGTTCGACAGGCTTGCGGGAAGAGACCCAGTACTTC.

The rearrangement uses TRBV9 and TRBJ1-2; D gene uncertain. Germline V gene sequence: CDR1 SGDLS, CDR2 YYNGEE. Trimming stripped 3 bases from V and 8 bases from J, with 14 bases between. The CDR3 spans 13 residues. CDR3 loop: CASSAAGSHGYTF. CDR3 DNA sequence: TGTGCCAGCAGCGCGGCCGGGTCTCACGGCTACACCTTC.

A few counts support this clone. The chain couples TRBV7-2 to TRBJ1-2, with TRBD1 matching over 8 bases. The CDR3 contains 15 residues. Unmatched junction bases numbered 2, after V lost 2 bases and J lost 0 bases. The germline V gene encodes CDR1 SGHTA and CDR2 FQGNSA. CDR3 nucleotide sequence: TGTGCCAGCAGCTTACAGGGGGCTACTAACTATGGCTACACCTTC. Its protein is CASSLQGATNYGYTF.

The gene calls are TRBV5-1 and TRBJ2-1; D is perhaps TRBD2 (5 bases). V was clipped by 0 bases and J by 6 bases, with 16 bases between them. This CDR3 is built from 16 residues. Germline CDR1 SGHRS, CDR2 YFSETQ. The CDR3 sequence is CASSLGAAVPFNEQFF. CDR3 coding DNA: TGCGCCAGCAGCTTGGGAGCGGCAGTTCCGTTCAATGAGCAGTTCTTC.

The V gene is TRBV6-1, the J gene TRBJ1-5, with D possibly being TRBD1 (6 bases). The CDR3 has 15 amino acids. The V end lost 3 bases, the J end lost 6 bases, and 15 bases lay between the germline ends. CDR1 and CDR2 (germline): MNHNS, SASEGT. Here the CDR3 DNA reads TGTGCCAGCAGTGATCGAGGGGGAGTTAGTCAGCCCCAGCATTTT. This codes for CASSDRGGVSQPQHF.

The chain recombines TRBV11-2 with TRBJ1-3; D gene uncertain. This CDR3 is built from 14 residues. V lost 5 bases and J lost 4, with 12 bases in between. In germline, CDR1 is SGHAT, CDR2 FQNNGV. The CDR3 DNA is TGTGCCAGCAGCCCCAGTGGGGAGGGAAACACCATATATTTT. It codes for CASSPSGEGNTIYF.

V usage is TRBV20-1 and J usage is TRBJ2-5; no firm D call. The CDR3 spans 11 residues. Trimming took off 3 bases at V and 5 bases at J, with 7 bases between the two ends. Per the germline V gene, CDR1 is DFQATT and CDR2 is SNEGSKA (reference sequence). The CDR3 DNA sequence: TGCAGTGCTAGTCAGTCCGAGACCCAGTACTTC. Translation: CSASQSETQYF.

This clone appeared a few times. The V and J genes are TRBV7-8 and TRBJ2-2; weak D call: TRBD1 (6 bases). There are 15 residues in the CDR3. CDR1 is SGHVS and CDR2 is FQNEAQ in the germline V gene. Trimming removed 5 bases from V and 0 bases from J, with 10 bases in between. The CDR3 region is CASSQRTANTGELFF. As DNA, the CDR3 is TGTGCCAGCAGCCAGAGGACAGCGAACACCGGGGAGCTGTTTTTT.

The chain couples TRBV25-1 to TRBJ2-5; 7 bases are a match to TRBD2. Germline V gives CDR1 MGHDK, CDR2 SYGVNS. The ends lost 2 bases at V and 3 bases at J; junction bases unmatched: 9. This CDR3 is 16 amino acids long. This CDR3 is CASSEPGLAGEETQYF. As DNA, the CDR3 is TGTGCCAGCAGTGAACCCGGACTGGCGGGAGAAGAGACCCAGTACTTC.

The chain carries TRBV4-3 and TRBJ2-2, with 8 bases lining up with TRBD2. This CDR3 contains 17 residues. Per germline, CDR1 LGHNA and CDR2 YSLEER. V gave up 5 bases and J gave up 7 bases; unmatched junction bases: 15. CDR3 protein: CASSRGLREGLVGELFF. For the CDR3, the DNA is TGCGCCAGCAGCAGGGGATTACGGGAGGGCTTGGTCGGGGAGCTGTTTTTT.